Sequencing of this TCR beta chain was carried out in a study of response to subunit inactivated influenza vaccine. TCRdb reprocessed the RT-PCR reads with MiXCR, giving one entry per CDR3 protein. The sample records more than 400,000 distinct CDR3 sequences, over 9.5% being singletons. Germline assignment: CDR1 ENHRY and CDR2 SYGVKD. This CDR3 contains 15 residues. Trimming took off 6 bases at V and 1 base at J, with 15 bases between the two ends. Study-wide findings and caveats: Seasonal influenza vaccination, on each occasion, was suggested by the authors to recruit few new T cells.

This clonotype was detected a few times. Its antigen is currently unknown. The sequencing used PBMCs from blood, collected around seven weeks after vaccination. The chain is built from TRBV10-3 and TRBJ2-5; perhaps D is TRBD1 or TRBD2 (5 bases each). The origin of this receptor is a man between 50 and 59 years old who received an inactivated influenza vaccine. The CDR3 is CAIRRGAYPQETQYF. In nucleotides, the CDR3 is TGTGCCATCAGGAGGGGCGCATACCCCCAAGAGACCCAGTACTTC.